The source of this T cell receptor (beta chain) is a study of T cell repertoires in cytomegalovirus infection (dated by TCRdb to between 2019 and 2020). Study-level background: Peptide stimulations targeted recently identified HLA-C-restricted CMV epitopes, whose presentation resists viral immunomodulation, together with well-studied HLA-B-restricted epitopes. Because public TCR beta signatures pointed to carriage of CMV infection together with the matching HLA type, the HLA type of each donor mattered for the analysis. Broader findings and caveats from the paper: In both this cohort and an independent approximately 400-donor cohort, the cumulative frequency of public TCR beta family members distinguished carriers of CMV infection plus the relevant HLA type. The ex vivo response was dominated by HLA-C-restricted CMV-specific TCR beta clonotypes, and the single most frequent clonotype in two of eight donors was supplied by these HLA-C-restricted clonotypes.

Notes on this clonotype: This clone's antigen is unknown. Base qualities were left out, and no much larger clone turns up one base away.

CDR1 and CDR2 were assigned from the germline V gene as SGHTA and FQGNSA. V lost 4 bases and J lost 0 bases; the stretch between them is 13 bases long. Its CDR3 holds 16 amino acids, cysteine through phenylalanine. CDR3 DNA only is kept here, 48 bases in frame from base 1. Sequencing used an Illumina HiSeq 1500. TCRdb passed the public sequencing reads through fastp at Q25 and MiXCR, retaining productive beta sequences. Every CDR3 protein is listed once, alongside the most common genes and DNA of its rows. This sample comprises 400,000 to 600,000 distinct CDR3 sequences, 40% to 50% of them detected only once. The top ten hold about 45% of the sample. Taken with the paper, the label for treatment or condition translates to: in vitro stimulation with specific CMV peptide epitopes to enrich CMV-specific T cells.

This sample comprised cultured PBMCs, obtained from culture after CMV antigen stimulation. Recombination joined TRBV7-2 with TRBJ2-4, with TRBD1 tentatively as D gene (6 bases match). This TCR came from a human donor in good health (CMV status not recorded). Some clones in this sample may be carry-over from other donors' samples. The CDR3 reads CASSYRTEIAKNIQYF. The nucleotide sequence reads as follows: TGTGCCAGCAGCTACCGGACAGAGATAGCCAAAAACATTCAGTACTTC. Where the CDR3 stops, the reference TRBV7-2 and TRBJ2-4 genes take over; the full variable domain is GAGVSQSPSNKVTEKGKDVELRCDPISGHTALYWYRQSLGQGLEFLIYFQGNSAPDKSGLPSDRFSAERTGGSVSTLTIQRTQQEDSAVYLCASSYRTEIAKNIQYFGAGTRLSVL.